This T cell receptor beta chain was sequenced in a study of OX40 agonist ivuxolimab in advanced cancers. Study-wide results and caveats: Clonal expansion was among the lowest in partial responders at 0.1-3.0 mg/kg, especially CD8+. Doses of 0.1 to 3.0 mg/kg were accompanied by clonal expansion of CD4+ and CD8+ blood T cells by week 6.

Trimming took 3 bases from V and 6 from J, leaving 9 bases between them. Germline-derived CDR1 and CDR2 are SGHTA and FQGNSA. This CDR3 is 13 amino acids long. This clone was found a few times. Its antigen remains unidentified. Exclusion of a patient followed from autoimmune disease history or systemic immunosuppression. Clones were read by immunoSEQ multiplex PCR, and TCRdb kept only the in-frame ones, dropping some. The table records more than 11,000 clones, 70% to 85% of them present only once. The source is an adult with an advanced solid tumor such as melanoma, head and neck, liver or kidney cancer. Here the sequenced sample was CD4+ or CD8+ T cells sorted from blood, taken in a trial of the OX40 agonist ivuxolimab. This sequence joins TRBV7-2 and TRBJ2-1; TRBD2 is a possible D gene (5 bases). The CDR3, as DNA: TGTGCCAGCAGCTTGAGCGGAGGCAATGAGCAGTTCTTC. As protein: CASSLSGGNEQFF.